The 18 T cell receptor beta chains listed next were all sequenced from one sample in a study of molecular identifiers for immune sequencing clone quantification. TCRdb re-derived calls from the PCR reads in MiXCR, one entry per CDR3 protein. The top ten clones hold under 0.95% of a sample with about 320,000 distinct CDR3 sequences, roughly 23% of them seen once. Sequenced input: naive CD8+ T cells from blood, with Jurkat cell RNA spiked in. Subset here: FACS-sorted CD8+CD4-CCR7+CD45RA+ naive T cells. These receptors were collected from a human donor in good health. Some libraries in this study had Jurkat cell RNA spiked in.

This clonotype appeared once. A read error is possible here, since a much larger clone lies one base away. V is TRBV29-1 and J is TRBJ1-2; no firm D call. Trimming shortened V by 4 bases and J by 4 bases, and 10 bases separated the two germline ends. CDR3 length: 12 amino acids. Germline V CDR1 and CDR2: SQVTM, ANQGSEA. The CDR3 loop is CSVGDPPYGYTF. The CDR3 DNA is TGCAGCGTTGGAGATCCACCCTATGGCTACACCTTC. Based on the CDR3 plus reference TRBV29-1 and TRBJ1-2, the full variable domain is SAVISQKPSRDICQRGTSLTIQCQVDSQVTMMFWYRQQPGQSLTLIATANQGSEATYESGFVIDKFPISRPNLTFSTLTVSNMSPEDSSIYLCSVGDPPYGYTFGSGTRLTVV.

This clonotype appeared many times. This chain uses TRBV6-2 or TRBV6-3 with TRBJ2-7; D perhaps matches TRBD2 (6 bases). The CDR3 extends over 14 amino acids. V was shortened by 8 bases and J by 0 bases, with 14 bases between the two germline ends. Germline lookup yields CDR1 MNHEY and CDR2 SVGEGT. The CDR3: CASSGRGSSYEQYF. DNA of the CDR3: TGTGCCAGCTCGGGTCGGGGGAGCTCCTACGAGCAGTACTTC.

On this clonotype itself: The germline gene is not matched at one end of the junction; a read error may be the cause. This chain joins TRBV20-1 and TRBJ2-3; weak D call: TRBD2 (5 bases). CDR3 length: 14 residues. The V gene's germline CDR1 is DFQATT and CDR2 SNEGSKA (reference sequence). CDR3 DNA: TGCGGTGCTAGAAATAGCGAGGGTTTAGATACGCAGTATTTT. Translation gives CGARNSEGLDTQYF.

This CDR3 reads CASSAHPSGGGVNEQFF. The DNA of the CDR3 is TGTGCCAGCAGCGCCCATCCTAGCGGGGGGGGCGTCAATGAGCAGTTCTTC. The chain links TRBV2 to TRBJ2-1; 12 positions match TRBD2. Trimming at V came to 6 bases and at J to 6 bases, leaving 12 bases not matched to a gene. Germline V gene data show CDR1 as SNHLY and CDR2 as FYNNEI. There are 17 residues in the CDR3.

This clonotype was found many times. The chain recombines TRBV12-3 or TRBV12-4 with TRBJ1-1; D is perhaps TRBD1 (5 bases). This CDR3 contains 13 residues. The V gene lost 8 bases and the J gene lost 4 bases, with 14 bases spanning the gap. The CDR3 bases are TGTGCCAGCCTAATGAGGGGTGCCACTGAAGCTTTCTTT. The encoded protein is CASLMRGATEAFF.

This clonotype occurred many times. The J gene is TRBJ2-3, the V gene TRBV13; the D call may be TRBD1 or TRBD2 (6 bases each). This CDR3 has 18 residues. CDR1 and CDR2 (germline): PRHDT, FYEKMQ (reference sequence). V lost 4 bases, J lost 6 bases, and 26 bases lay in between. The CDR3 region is CASSSDGKGGVQTDTQYF. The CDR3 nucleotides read TGTGCCAGCAGCTCAGACGGCAAGGGGGGCGTTCAGACCGATACGCAGTATTTT.

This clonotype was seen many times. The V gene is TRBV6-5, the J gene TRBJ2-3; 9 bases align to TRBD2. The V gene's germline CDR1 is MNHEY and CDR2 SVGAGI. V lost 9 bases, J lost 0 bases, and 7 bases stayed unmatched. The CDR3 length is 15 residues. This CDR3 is CASSLAGSSTDTQYF. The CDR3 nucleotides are TGTGCCAGTTCCCTAGCGGGATCTAGCACAGATACGCAGTATTTT.

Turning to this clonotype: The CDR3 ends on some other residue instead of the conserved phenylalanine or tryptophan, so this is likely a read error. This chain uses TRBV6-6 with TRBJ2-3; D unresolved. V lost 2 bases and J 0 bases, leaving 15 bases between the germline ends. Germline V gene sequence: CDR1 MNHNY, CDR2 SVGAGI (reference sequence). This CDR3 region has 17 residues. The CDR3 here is CASSYEGGSISTDTQYS. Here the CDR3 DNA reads TGTGCCAGCAGTTACGAAGGCGGATCGATTAGCACAGATACGCAGTATTCT.

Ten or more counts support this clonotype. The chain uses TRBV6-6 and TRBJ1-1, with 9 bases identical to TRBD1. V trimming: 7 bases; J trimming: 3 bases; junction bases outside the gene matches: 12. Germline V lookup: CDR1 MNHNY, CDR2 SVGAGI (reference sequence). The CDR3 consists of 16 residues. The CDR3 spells CASNPLLRDRDTEAFF. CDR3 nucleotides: TGTGCCAGCAATCCACTCCTCCGGGACAGGGACACTGAAGCTTTCTTT.

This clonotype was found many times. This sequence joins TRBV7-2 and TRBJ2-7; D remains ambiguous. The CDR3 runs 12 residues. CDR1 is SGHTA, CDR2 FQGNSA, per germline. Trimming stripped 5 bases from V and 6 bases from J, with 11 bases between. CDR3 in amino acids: CASSLPRLEQYF. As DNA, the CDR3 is TGTGCCAGCAGCCTTCCCCGGCTCGAGCAGTACTTC. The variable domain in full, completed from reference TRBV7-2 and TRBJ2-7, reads GAGVSQSPSNKVTEKGKDVELRCDPISGHTALYWYRQSLGQGLEFLIYFQGNSAPDKSGLPSDRFSAERTGGSVSTLTIQRTQQEDSAVYLCASSLPRLEQYFGPGTRLTVT.

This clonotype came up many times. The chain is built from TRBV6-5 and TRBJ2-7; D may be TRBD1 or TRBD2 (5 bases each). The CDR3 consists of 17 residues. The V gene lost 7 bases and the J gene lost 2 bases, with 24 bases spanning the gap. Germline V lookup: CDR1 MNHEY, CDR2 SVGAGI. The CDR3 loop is CASIQGVGQIPTYEQYF. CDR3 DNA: TGTGCCAGCATTCAGGGAGTGGGGCAGATCCCCACCTACGAGCAGTACTTC.

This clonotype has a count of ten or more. CDR3: CASSYSGAAYEQYF. DNA of the CDR3: TGTGCCAGCAGTTACTCGGGCGCGGCCTACGAGCAGTACTTC. The chain recombines TRBV6-6 with TRBJ2-7; no clear D gene. Trimming pared 0 bases from V and 2 bases from J, leaving 8 bases between. Germline V lookup: CDR1 MNHNY, CDR2 SVGAGI (reference sequence). The CDR3 loop spans 14 amino acids.

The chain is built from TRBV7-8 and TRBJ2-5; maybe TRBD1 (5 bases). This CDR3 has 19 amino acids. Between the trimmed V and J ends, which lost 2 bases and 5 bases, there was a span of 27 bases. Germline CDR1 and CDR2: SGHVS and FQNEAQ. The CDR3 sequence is CASSLIPDKGFPIVETQYF. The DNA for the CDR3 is TGTGCCAGCAGCTTAATCCCGGACAAGGGCTTTCCCATCGTGGAGACCCAGTACTTC.

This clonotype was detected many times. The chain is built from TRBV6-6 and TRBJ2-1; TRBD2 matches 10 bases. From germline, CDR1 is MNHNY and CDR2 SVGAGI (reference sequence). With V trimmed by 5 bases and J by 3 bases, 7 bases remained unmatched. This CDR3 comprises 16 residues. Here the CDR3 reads CASSVTGLANYNEQFF. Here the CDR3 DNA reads TGTGCCAGCAGTGTAACGGGACTAGCGAACTACAATGAGCAGTTCTTC.

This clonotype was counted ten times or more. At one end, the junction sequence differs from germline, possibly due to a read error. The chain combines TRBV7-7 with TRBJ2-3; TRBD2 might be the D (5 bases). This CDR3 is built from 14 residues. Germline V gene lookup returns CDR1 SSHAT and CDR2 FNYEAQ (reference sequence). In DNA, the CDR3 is TGTGCTAGCAGCACCGGGATTGGGGCAGATACGCAGTATTTT. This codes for CASSTGIGADTQYF.

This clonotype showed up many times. The CDR3 here is CASSSTGGTLYEQYF. CDR3 coding DNA: TGTGCCAGCAGCTCGACAGGGGGCACCCTCTACGAGCAGTACTTC. J is TRBJ2-7 and V is TRBV7-9, with 10 bases that match TRBD1. The germline CDR1 and CDR2 sequences are SEHNR and FQNEAQ (reference sequence). The junction had 6 bases not matched to a gene; V was cut back by 4 bases and J by 3 bases. This CDR3 comprises 15 residues.

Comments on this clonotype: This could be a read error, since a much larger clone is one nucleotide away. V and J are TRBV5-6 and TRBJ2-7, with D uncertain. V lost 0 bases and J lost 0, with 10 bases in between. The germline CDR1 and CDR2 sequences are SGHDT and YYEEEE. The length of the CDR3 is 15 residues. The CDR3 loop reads CASSLERKFSYEQYF. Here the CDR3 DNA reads TGTGCCAGCAGCTTGGAACGGAAGTTCTCCTACGAGCAGTACTTC.

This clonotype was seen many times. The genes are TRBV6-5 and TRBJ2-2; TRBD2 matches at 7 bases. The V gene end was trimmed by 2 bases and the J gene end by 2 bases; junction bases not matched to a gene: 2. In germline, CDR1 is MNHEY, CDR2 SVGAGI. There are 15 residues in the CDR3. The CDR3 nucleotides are TGTGCCAGCAGTTACCGGGACTATAACACCGGGGAGCTGTTTTTT. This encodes CASSYRDYNTGELFF.